The 22 T cell receptor beta chains listed next were all sequenced from one sample in a study of blood T cell repertoires in COVID-19. TCRdb's copy holds only in-frame clones and misses some; the assay was immunoSEQ multiplex PCR. The sample consists of 180,000 or so clones, 70% to 90% of them appearing once. Sample: peripheral blood. Receptors originate from a person aged 65 to 79 with COVID-19, enrolled during active disease.

This chain uses TRBV5-1 with TRBJ2-3; 7 positions agree with TRBD1. J lost 0 bases, V lost 4 bases, and 8 bases had no gene match. The CDR3 runs 16 residues. Germline V gene sequence: CDR1 SGHRS, CDR2 YFSETQ. The CDR3: CASSRNPGQSTDTQYF. The DNA of the CDR3 is TGCGCCAGCAGCCGTAACCCGGGACAGAGCACAGATACGCAGTATTTT.

This clone showed up just a few times. V and J are TRBV7-2 and TRBJ1-5; 7 bases line up with TRBD1. This CDR3 has 15 residues. Per the germline V gene, CDR1 is SGHTA and CDR2 is FQGNSA. V gave up 5 bases and J gave up 7 bases; unmatched junction bases: 11. CDR3 DNA: TGTGCCAGCAGCCTACGACAGGGTAGTCCCCAGCCCCAGCATTTT. The encoded protein is CASSLRQGSPQPQHF.

The chain has TRBV9 and TRBJ1-4; D possibly corresponds to TRBD1 (6 bases). Trimming removed 7 bases at V and 0 bases at J, with 16 bases between. This CDR3 is 16 amino acids long. The V gene's germline CDR1 is SGDLS and CDR2 YYNGEE. In DNA form, the CDR3 reads TGTGCCAGCGGGAGCCAGGGGCACCCAACTAATGAAAAACTGTTTTTT. Amino acids: CASGSQGHPTNEKLFF.

This clone was picked up a small number of times. The J gene is TRBJ1-1, the V gene TRBV15, with no clear D. This CDR3 contains 13 residues. Trimming took 0 bases from V and 2 from J, leaving 4 bases between them. Germline V gene data show CDR1 as LNHNV and CDR2 as YYDKDF (reference sequence). DNA for the CDR3: TGTGCCACCAGCAGAGATCGTAACACTGAAGCTTTCTTT. It specifies CATSRDRNTEAFF.

The V gene is TRBV2, the J gene TRBJ2-2, with a weak D call TRBD2 (5 bases). The length of the CDR3 is 13 residues. V gave up 6 bases and J gave up 6 bases, with 11 bases separating them. Germline values: CDR1 SNHLY, CDR2 FYNNEI. CDR3 nucleotides: TGTGCCAGCAGACTAGGTGTGGCCGGGGAGCTGTTTTTT. Protein product: CASRLGVAGELFF.

This chain connects TRBV7-9 to TRBJ2-5; TRBD1 matches 7 bases. The CDR3 loop spans 16 amino acids. With V trimmed by 2 bases and J by 2 bases, 8 bases remained unmatched. Germline values: CDR1 SEHNR, CDR2 FQNEAQ (reference sequence). The CDR3 DNA reads as TGTGCCAGCAGCTTAAGGGGTGGCAGGGGGCAAGAGACCCAGTACTTC. The encoded protein is CASSLRGGRGQETQYF.

The V gene is TRBV28, the J gene TRBJ1-5; D not certain. The CDR3 spans 14 residues. The germline CDR1 and CDR2 sequences are MDHEN and SYDVKM. Between the trimmed V and J ends, which lost 3 bases and 4 bases, there was a span of 10 bases. The DNA for the CDR3 is TGTGCCAGCAGTTTTAGGGAGCGAAATCAGCCCCAGCATTTT. Its protein product is CASSFRERNQPQHF.

The chain combines TRBV27 with TRBJ2-7; TRBD2 matches at 11 bases. The CDR3 extends over 15 amino acids. The germline gives CDR1 MNHEY, CDR2 SMNVEV (reference sequence). Trimming at V came to 2 bases and at J to 2 bases, leaving 2 bases not matched to a gene. In DNA form, the CDR3 reads TGTGCCAGCAGTTTAACTAGCGGGAGCACCTACGAGCAGTACTTC. It is translated as CASSLTSGSTYEQYF.

The rearrangement uses TRBV3-1 (or the pseudogene TRBV3-2) and TRBJ1-1; D is uncertain. CDR3 length equals 14 residues. Per germline, CDR1 LGHDT and CDR2 YNNKEL (reference sequence). The ends were cut back, 1 base at V and 0 bases at J, with 6 bases in the middle. CDR3 DNA sequence: TGTGCCAGCAGCCAAGGGCACATGAACACTGAAGCTTTCTTT. Its translation: CASSQGHMNTEAFF.

The chain has TRBV5-1 and TRBJ2-3; 11 bases fit TRBD2. Germline V gene sequence: CDR1 SGHRS, CDR2 YFSETQ. V dropped 3 bases and J dropped 4; count of bases not matched to a gene: 7. The CDR3 sequence is 16 residues long. The CDR3 bases are TGCGCCAGCAGCTCCCGACTAGCGGGAAACTCAGATACGCAGTATTTT. This codes for CASSSRLAGNSDTQYF.

The CDR3 reads CASSYSIGALGREQYF. CDR3 nucleotide sequence: TGTGCCAGCAGTTACTCGATTGGGGCCCTTGGTCGCGAGCAGTACTTC. The chain carries TRBV6-2 or TRBV6-3 and TRBJ2-7, with D possibly matching TRBD1 (5 bases). The germline V gene has CDR1 MNHEY and CDR2 SVGEGT. Trimming took off 0 bases at V and 6 bases at J, with 18 bases between the two ends. The CDR3 is made up of 16 amino acids.

In DNA form, the CDR3 reads TGCGCCAGCAGCCAACATTACAGGGATGTGCTGTTTTTT. Translated: CASSQHYRDVLFF. The J gene is TRBJ2-2, the V gene TRBV4-1; D is perhaps TRBD1 (6 bases). The V gene's germline CDR1 is MGHRA and CDR2 YSYEKL. V lost 2 bases, J lost 13 bases, and 14 bases lay in between. CDR3 length: 13 residues.

J is TRBJ2-1 and V is TRBV7-3; the match to TRBD2 covers 7 bases. The CDR3 sequence is 14 residues long. The junction had 8 bases not matched to a gene; V was cut back by 5 bases and J by 7 bases. Germline values: CDR1 SGHTA, CDR2 FQGTGA. CDR3 in amino acids: CASSQGLVGNEQFF. The CDR3 DNA follows: TGTGCCAGCAGCCAAGGACTAGTAGGGAATGAGCAGTTCTTC. Drawing the rest from reference TRBV7-3 and TRBJ2-1, the complete variable domain is GAGVSQTPSNKVTEKGKYVELRCDPISGHTALYWYRQSLGQGPEFLIYFQGTGAADDSGLPNDRFFAVRPEGSVSTLKIQRTERGDSAVYLCASSQGLVGNEQFFGPGTRLTVL.

The rearrangement uses TRBV7-6 and TRBJ1-1; 7 nucleotides match TRBD1. V gave up 4 bases and J gave up 3 bases; unmatched junction bases: 5. The CDR3 runs 14 residues. Per the germline V gene, CDR1 is SGHVS and CDR2 is FNYEAQ. The CDR3 spells CASSSTTGDTEAFF. CDR3 coding DNA: TGTGCCAGCAGCTCCACAACAGGGGACACTGAAGCTTTCTTT.

The chain links TRBV25-1 to TRBJ1-6; D uncertain. Germline assignment: CDR1 MGHDK and CDR2 SYGVNS. With 2 bases removed from V and 7 bases from J, the gap between germline ends came to 12 bases. The length of the CDR3 is 15 residues. The CDR3 nucleotides are TGTGCCAGCAGTGAACCGTCAGGATGGAATTCACCCCTCCACTTT. Residues: CASSEPSGWNSPLHF.

V usage is TRBV15 and J usage is TRBJ1-5; 8 bases are shared with TRBD1. Trimming took 5 bases from V and 1 from J; bases not matched to a gene: 7. Germline CDR1 is LNHNV and CDR2 is YYDKDF (reference sequence). This CDR3 has 16 residues. The DNA for the CDR3 is TGTGCCACCAGCGTTTGGACAGGGTCGAGCAATCAGCCCCAGCATTTT. Translation gives CATSVWTGSSNQPQHF.

This chain links TRBV5-4 with TRBJ1-2, with TRBD1 matching 10 bases. Germline CDR1 reads SGHNT; CDR2 reads YYREEE (reference sequence). This CDR3 comprises 18 residues. V trimming: 4 bases; J trimming: 8 bases; junction bases outside the gene matches: 20. CDR3 residues: CASSPRSKDRGTVSGYTF. The CDR3, as DNA: TGTGCCAGCAGCCCCCGGTCTAAGGACAGGGGGACAGTTAGCGGCTACACCTTC.

The V call is TRBV7-2, the J call TRBJ2-2; 8 bases match TRBD1. The CDR3 has 15 amino acids. The J segment lost 4 bases and the V segment lost 5 bases, leaving 6 bases of the junction unmatched. From germline, CDR1 is SGHTA and CDR2 FQGNSA. In DNA, the CDR3 is TGTGCCAGCAGCCCAGGGGGCGGGCGCACCGGGGAGCTGTTTTTT. Its protein product is CASSPGGGRTGELFF.

The chain links TRBV29-1 to TRBJ2-2, with D possibly matching TRBD2 (6 bases). Trimming took 6 bases from V and 5 from J, leaving 13 bases between them. Germline V gene sequence: CDR1 SQVTM, CDR2 ANQGSEA. This CDR3 region has 13 residues. The CDR3 loop is CSVGGLGTGELFF. In nucleotides, the CDR3 is TGCAGCGTGGGGGGTTTGGGAACCGGGGAGCTGTTTTTT.

The chain uses TRBV7-8 and TRBJ1-3; D is ambiguous. Germline-derived CDR1 and CDR2 are SGHVS and FQNEAQ. With 1 base removed from V and 0 bases from J, the gap between germline ends came to 10 bases. The length of the CDR3 is 16 residues. The CDR3 sequence is CASSLGPKNSGNTIYF. CDR3 nucleotides: TGTGCCAGCAGCTTAGGTCCCAAAAACTCTGGAAACACCATATATTTT.

The chain's CDR3 is CASSLRGGSSGANVLTF. CDR3 nucleotides: TGTGCCAGCAGCTTAAGGGGCGGATCCTCTGGGGCCAACGTCCTGACTTTC. The chain combines TRBV7-3 with TRBJ2-6; D possibly corresponds to TRBD1 (5 bases). V lost 1 base and J 0 bases, leaving 10 bases between the germline ends. The CDR3 totals 17 residues. Germline assignment: CDR1 SGHTA and CDR2 FQGTGA.

The J gene is TRBJ1-5, the V gene TRBV6-5, with TRBD1 matching over 8 bases. The CDR3 extends over 15 amino acids. In germline, CDR1 is MNHEY, CDR2 SVGAGI. J was trimmed by 3 bases and V by 7 bases; bases with no gene match: 8. The CDR3 sequence: CASINDRGFNQPQHF. The CDR3 DNA reads TGTGCCAGCATTAACGACAGGGGATTCAATCAGCCCCAGCATTTT.